The sequence of this T cell receptor beta chain was determined in a study of blood T cell repertoires in COVID-19. Study-level background: Whether acute or convalescent, the COVID-19 samples came from the United States, Italy and Spain. T cells, B-cell-depleted T cells, or PBMCs provided the cDNA or gDNA that served as material.

In the original analysis: Scientists estimated how many nucleated cells there were by amplifying reference gene primers. Profiling relied on immunoSEQ multiplex PCR, and the TCRdb table lists in-frame clones only, not all of them. V, J and clone size are those of that table, while D and trimming were read from the DNA. This sample yields roughly 200,000 clones, of which 88% are seen a single time; 4% belongs to the top ten. The germline CDR1 and CDR2 sequences are MNHEY and SMNVEV (reference sequence). This CDR3 is built from 15 residues. The V gene end was trimmed by 3 bases and the J gene end by 10 bases; junction bases not matched to a gene: 9.

Sequencing was carried out using peripheral blood. The V gene is TRBV27, the J gene TRBJ2-3; 11 nucleotides agree with TRBD2. This clonotype was obtained from a woman in her twenties or thirties with acute or convalescent COVID-19. The CDR3 is CASSFLAGGFISQYF. DNA of the CDR3: TGTGCCAGCAGTTTTTTAGCGGGAGGGTTCATTTCGCAGTATTTT.